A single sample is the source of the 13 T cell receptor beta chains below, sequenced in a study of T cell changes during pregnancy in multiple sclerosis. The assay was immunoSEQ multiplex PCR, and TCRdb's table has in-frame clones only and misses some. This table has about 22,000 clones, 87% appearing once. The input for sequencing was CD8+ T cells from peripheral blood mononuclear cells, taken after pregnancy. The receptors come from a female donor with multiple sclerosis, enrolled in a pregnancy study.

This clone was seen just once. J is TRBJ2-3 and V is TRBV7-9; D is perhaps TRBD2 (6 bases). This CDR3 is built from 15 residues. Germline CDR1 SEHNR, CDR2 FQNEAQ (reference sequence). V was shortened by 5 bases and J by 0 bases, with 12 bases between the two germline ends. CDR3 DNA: TGTGCCAGCAGCGCTCCCGGGACTAGCACAGATACGCAGTATTTT. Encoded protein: CASSAPGTSTDTQYF.

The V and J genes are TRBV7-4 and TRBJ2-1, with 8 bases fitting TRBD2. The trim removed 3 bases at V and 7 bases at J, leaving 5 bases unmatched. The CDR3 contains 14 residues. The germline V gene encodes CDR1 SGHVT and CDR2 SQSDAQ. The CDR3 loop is CASSFPQRGNEQFF. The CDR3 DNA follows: TGTGCCAGCAGCTTTCCCCAGCGGGGGAATGAGCAGTTCTTC. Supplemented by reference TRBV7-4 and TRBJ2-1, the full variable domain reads GAGVSQSPRYKVAKRGRDVALRCDSISGHVTLYWYRQTLGQGSEVLTYSQSDAQRDKSGRPSGRFSAERPERSVSTLKIQRTEQGDSAVYLCASSFPQRGNEQFFGPGTRLTVL.

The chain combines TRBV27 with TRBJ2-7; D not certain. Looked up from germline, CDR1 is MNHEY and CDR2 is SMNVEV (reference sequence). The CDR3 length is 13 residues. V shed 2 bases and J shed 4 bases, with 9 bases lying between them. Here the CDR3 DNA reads TGTGCCAGCAGTTTAAGTTCCAGATACGAGCAGTACTTC. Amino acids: CASSLSSRYEQYF.

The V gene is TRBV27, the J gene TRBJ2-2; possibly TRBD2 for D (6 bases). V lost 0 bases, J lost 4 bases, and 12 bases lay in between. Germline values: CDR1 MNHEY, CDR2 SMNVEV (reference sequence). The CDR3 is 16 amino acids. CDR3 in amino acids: CASSLSMGGGTGELFF. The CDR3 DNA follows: TGTGCCAGCAGTTTATCGATGGGGGGTGGCACCGGGGAGCTGTTTTTT.

Here the CDR3 reads CASSYLGQTEQFF. Written as DNA, the CDR3 is TGTGCCAGCAGTTACCTCGGACAGACGGAGCAGTTCTTC. This chain uses TRBV6-5 with TRBJ2-1; D is perhaps TRBD1 (6 bases). The CDR3 contains 13 residues. V gave up 2 bases and J gave up 10 bases, with 12 bases separating them. Looked up from germline, CDR1 is MNHEY and CDR2 is SVGAGI.

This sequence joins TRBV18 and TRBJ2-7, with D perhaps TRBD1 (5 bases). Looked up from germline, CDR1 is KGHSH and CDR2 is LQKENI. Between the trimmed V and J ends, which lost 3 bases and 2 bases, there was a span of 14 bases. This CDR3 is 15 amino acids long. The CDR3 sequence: CASSPPQGQPYEQYF. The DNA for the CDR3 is TGTGCCAGCTCACCCCCTCAGGGCCAACCCTACGAGCAGTACTTC. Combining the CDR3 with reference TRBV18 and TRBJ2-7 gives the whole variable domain NAGVMQNPRHLVRRRGQEARLRCSPMKGHSHVYWYRQLPEEGLKFMVYLQKENIIDESGMPKERFSAEFPKEGPSILRIQQVVRGDSAAYFCASSPPQGQPYEQYFGPGTRLTVT.

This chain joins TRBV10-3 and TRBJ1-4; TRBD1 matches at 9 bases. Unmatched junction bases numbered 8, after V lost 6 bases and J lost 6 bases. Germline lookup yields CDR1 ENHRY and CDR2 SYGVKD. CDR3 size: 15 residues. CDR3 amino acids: CAIRDRQGGDEKLFF. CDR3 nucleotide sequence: TGTGCCATCAGGGACCGACAGGGGGGAGATGAAAAACTGTTTTTT.

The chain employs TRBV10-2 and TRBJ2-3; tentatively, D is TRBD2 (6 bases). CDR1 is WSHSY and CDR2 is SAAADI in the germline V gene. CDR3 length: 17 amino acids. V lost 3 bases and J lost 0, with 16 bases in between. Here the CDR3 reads CASSEVRLAISTDTQYF. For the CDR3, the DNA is TGCGCCAGCAGTGAAGTACGGCTAGCGATAAGCACAGATACGCAGTATTTT.

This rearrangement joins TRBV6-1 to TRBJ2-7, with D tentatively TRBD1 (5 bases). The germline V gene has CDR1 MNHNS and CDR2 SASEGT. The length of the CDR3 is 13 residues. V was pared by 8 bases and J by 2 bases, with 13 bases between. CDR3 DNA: TGTGCCAGCGGTAGCAGGGTACCCTACGAGCAGTACTTC. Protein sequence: CASGSRVPYEQYF.

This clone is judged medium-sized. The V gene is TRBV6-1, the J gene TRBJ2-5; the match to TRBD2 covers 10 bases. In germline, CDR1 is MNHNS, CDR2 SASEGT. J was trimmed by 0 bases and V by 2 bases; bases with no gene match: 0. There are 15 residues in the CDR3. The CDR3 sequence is CASSELAGDQETQYF. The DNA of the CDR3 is TGTGCCAGCAGTGAACTAGCGGGAGACCAAGAGACCCAGTACTTC.

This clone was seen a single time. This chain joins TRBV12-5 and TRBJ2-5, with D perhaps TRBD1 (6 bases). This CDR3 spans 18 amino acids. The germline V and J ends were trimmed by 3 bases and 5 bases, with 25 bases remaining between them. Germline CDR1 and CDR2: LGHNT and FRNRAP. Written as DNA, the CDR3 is TGTGCTAGTGGTTTTTCGCAGCGGAATGCGTGGGGGCGGGAGACCCAGTACTTC. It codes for CASGFSQRNAWGRETQYF.

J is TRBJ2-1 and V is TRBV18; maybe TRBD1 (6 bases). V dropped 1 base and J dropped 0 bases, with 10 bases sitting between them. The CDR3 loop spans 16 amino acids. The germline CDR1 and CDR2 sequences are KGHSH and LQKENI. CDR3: CASSPLTGSSYNEQFF. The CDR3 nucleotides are TGTGCCAGCTCACCACTTACAGGGAGCTCCTACAATGAGCAGTTCTTC.

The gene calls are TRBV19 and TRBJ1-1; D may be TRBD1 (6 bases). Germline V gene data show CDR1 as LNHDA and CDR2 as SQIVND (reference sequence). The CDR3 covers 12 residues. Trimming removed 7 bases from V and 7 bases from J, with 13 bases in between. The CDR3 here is CASMGHSHEAFF. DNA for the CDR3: TGTGCCAGTATGGGACACAGCCATGAAGCTTTCTTT.